The 4 T cell receptor beta chains given below trace back to one sample, sequenced in a study of spatial heterogeneity in lung cancer. Study-wide results and caveats: Higher tumor mutation counts went along with higher counts of expanded intratumoral alpha and beta TCRs.

Time point denoted: sample taken at primary tumor resection. One entry per CDR3 protein results from TCRdb running MiXCR on the 5' RACE reads. The sample has some 3,100 distinct CDR3 sequences; roughly 12% are singletons. No antigens are known for them. This specimen consisted of lung tumor tissue, obtained at surgery. These receptors were obtained from a male donor with early-stage non-small cell lung cancer.

This clonotype qualifies as medium-sized (0.01 to 0.1%). CDR3 nucleotide sequence: TGCAGTGCTGTCAAGAGAGAGGGAGCCTTGGACGAGCAGTACTTC. Protein: CSAVKREGALDEQYF. J is TRBJ2-7 and V is TRBV20-1, with TRBD2 as a possible D gene (5 bases). Germline V gene sequence: CDR1 DFQATT, CDR2 SNEGSKA (reference sequence). Trimming shortened V by 5 bases and J by 5 bases, and 22 bases separated the two germline ends. This CDR3 spans 15 amino acids.

The chain employs TRBV7-9 and TRBJ1-1, with no clear D. The CDR3 has 14 amino acids. Germline V gene lookup returns CDR1 SEHNR and CDR2 FQNEAQ (reference sequence). V lost 11 bases, J lost 2 bases, and 18 bases lay in between. CDR3 DNA: TGTGCCCTCAGCTTCGGAGGTGGCAACACTGAAGCTTTCTTT. It is translated as CALSFGGGNTEAFF.

By share, this clonotype ranks as medium-sized. The chain is built from TRBV7-9 and TRBJ2-1; 13 positions agree with TRBD2. Germline trimming cut 5 bases from V and 8 bases from J; bases unmatched to any gene: 18. Germline V gene data show CDR1 as SEHNR and CDR2 as FQNEAQ (reference sequence). This CDR3 region has 19 residues. The CDR3 DNA reads as TGTGCCAGCAGCACCCGCAGCTTTTCACTAGCGGGAGGGGCGTATGAGCAGTTCTTC. Translated: CASSTRSFSLAGGAYEQFF.

The chain has TRBV7-2 and TRBJ1-2; D uncertain. Trimming removed 5 bases at V and 2 bases at J, with 9 bases between. The CDR3 length is 13 residues. Germline V CDR1 and CDR2: SGHTA, FQGNSA. The CDR3 nucleotides read TGTGCCAGCAGCGAGACACGAAACTATGGCTACACCTTC. It translates to CASSETRNYGYTF.